Included here is one T cell receptor (beta chain) sequence, with context. Its antigen has not been determined. No quality values exist for individual bases; no much larger clone is one base distant. This sample stems from a study of cytomegalovirus exposure and HLA in healthy donors (dated by TCRdb to 2017 to 2019). For the study in its entirety: In an earlier analysis of roughly 590 of the donors, 250 to 350 Gb of sequence data and roughly 100 million unique TCR beta sequences from approximately 180 million T cells were reported. The study used immunosequencing to profile the T cell repertoires of approximately 650 subjects and linked those repertoires to cytomegalovirus serostatus. In addition to the first cohort of approximately 650 subjects, a separate validation cohort of approximately 120 different subjects was used. The aim of the study was to test whether cataloging public T cell receptors could identify signatures of past pathogen exposure. HLA typing covered class I and class II loci at four-digit resolution. Rather than using new phenotypic data, the later analysis identified candidate immune exposures from TCR beta sequences and from how often those sequences occurred across donors. Typing coverage differed by locus: A, B, C, DRB1 and DQB1 were typed in about 620-640 donors, DQA1 in 500 to 550, DPA1 in roughly 590, and DPB1 in about 450. An earlier analysis of roughly 580 of the donors used high-throughput TCR beta sequencing to judge whether each TCR beta V gene segment behaved as functional or pseudogenic. Donor age, sex, ethnicity and CMV serostatus were compiled alongside the repertoire data. Every repertoire in the discovery cohort had been generated on one and the same sequencing platform. An early release that covered around 590 HLA-typed donors contained approximately 300 gigabases of sequencing data and tens of millions of unique TCR sequences. The study combined high-throughput TCR immunosequencing, statistical association of individual TCRs with disease status, and machine learning to predict cytomegalovirus infection status. Four to six DR-DQ haplotypes were handled as single units for association and clustering because linkage in the cohort was strong. In a later genetic analysis, genome-wide SNP genotypes for about three fifths of the roughly 670 donors were used, and that subset was treated as a discovery cohort. Among 398 genotyped donors of the cohort, an average of roughly 240,000 unique TCR beta nucleotide sequences were sequenced per donor, roughly 20% of them non-productive. Of the roughly 420 genotyped donors, 70% to 90% were placed in the genetic ancestry cluster associated with self-reported Caucasian donors. To study patterns of TCR occurrence, a later analysis re-analyzed previously published TCR beta repertoires from more than 550 donors and added high-resolution HLA genotyping. Paper-wide results and their limitations: A further reported finding was that TCR beta sequences accurately predicted the HLA-A and HLA-B alleles for most subjects in the first cohort. Several of the top co-occurrence clusters appeared to be linked to parvovirus B19, influenza, CMV and Epstein-Barr virus, according to a later analysis. A later analysis associated about 17,000 TCR beta sequences with specific HLA alleles at a false discovery rate of 0.05. Cytomegalovirus status was reported to be diagnosed by the classifier with high specificity and sensitivity in both the original and validation cohorts. In a later analysis, TCR association rates were found to vary across HLA loci, with the most associated TCRs seen for DRB1 alleles and the fewest for HLA-C alleles. A group of highly shared sequence variants was considered likely to be a technical artifact of the sequencing pipeline. When HLA alleles, especially DR and DQ, strongly co-occurred, TCR associations were difficult to assign to individual alleles. Because counts were too low, about 15 rarely observed V segments, including chromosome 9 orphons, were left out of the earlier analysis of 587 of the donors. Correlated functional status among segregating V segments might reflect linkage disequilibrium, but an unknown experimental factor could not be ruled out. An association between a missense DCLRE1C variant and V-gene and J-gene trimming of TCR beta chains was found in a later genetic analysis and replicated in an independent cohort. A later analysis found that HLA-associated TCR beta chains were more clonally expanded and had lower generation probabilities than equally common non-associated chains. In a later analysis, most CMV-associated TCR beta chains were found to appear HLA-restricted, with HLA associations seemingly driven largely by CMV exposure. This cohort had only TCR beta chains sequenced, and the lack of alpha or paired-chain data limited which features could be detected. The presence/absence analyses assumed that sequencing depth was roughly uniform across donors, and that assumption may not be true. In an earlier analysis of 450 to 750 of the donors, most TCR beta V segments appeared in productive rearrangements about 90% or about 30% of the time, broadly matching IMGT annotations. Because the 87-base-pair reads could not distinguish some IMGT-functional V segments, including TRBV6-2 and TRBV6-3, those segments were excluded. In vitro tests confirmed that a few of the cytomegalovirus-associated TCR beta chains recognize cytomegalovirus antigens. The only immune exposure information available for the cohort was CMV serostatus. Compared with the 666-donor mean, donors in an Asian-associated ancestry cluster had fewer N-insertions in productive TCRs, according to a later genetic analysis. It was suggested by the authors that the approach could potentially be generalized to other disease states and immunological phenotypes. Most TCR sequences were observed very rarely across donors, whereas some public TCRs were present in many individuals. HLA typing was unavailable for some donors at each locus, so association tests used only the typed subset. The study gave a list of around 170 TCR beta chains associated with cytomegalovirus.

The cohort consisted of hundreds of healthy bone marrow donors. All cohort members were sampled while nominally healthy, although unrecorded immune exposures were likely present. The donor tested CMV seronegative, placing the donor among the 352 seronegative members of the cohort. Each donor provided a peripheral blood sample, and peripheral blood mononuclear cells were used for TCR beta sequencing. Genomic DNA was extracted from the blood cell samples with the Qiagen DNeasy Blood Extraction Kit. V sheds 4 bases and J sheds 7 bases, leaving 20 bases between their ends. Via the germline V gene (reference sequence), CDR1 is LNHDA and CDR2 SQIVND. Inclusive of the bounding cysteine and phenylalanine, the CDR3 is 16 residues long. Just the 48-base CDR3 DNA is kept, in frame starting at base 1. Libraries were constructed by the immunoSEQ multiplex PCR assay. For the multiplex PCR, a mixture combining 60 forward primers for TCR Vbeta segments and 13 reverse primers for TCR Jbeta segments was used. The CDR3 region of rearranged TCR beta genes was amplified from genomic DNA with a multiplex PCR assay. Amplified TCR beta libraries were sequenced as 87-base-pair reads on the Illumina HiSeq System. The authors' pipeline ran thus. A later analysis counted tens of millions of unique TCR beta chains across the 500 to 850 repertoires, and around 9.9 million of these chains were shared by at least two donors. Raw reads were error-corrected and collapsed into unique sequences with a nearest-neighbor algorithm that merged closely related sequences to remove PCR and sequencing errors. V, D and J gene segments were assigned by aligning CDR3 sequences to IMGT reference sequences. For a sequence to be retained, at least a six-nucleotide match to both a V gene segment and a J gene segment was required. Rearrangements were classified as productive when the CDR3 lacked stop codons and remained in frame with V and J, and all other rearrangements were classified as non-productive. Following IMGT convention, CDR3 was defined as the stretch from the second conserved V-encoded cysteine up to the conserved J-encoded phenylalanine. In an earlier analysis of 550 to 650 of the donors, sequences lacking an unambiguous match to a single V gene segment were excluded. An earlier analysis of approximately 590 of the donors classified V segments as functional when productive rearrangements were above 56.7% and as segregating when the standard deviation between donors was above 5%. A statistical classification framework was built to diagnose cytomegalovirus status from the catalog of TCR beta chain sequences. In a later analysis, V and J genes were assigned by comparing TCR nucleotide sequences against IMGT/GENE-DB human TR gene sequences. The TCRdist pipeline was used in a later analysis to assign CDR3 sequences and most-parsimonious VDJ recombination scenarios. A later analysis defined each TCR beta chain by its CDR3 amino acid sequence plus V-gene family, and excluded reads lacking a unique V-gene family. In a later analysis, around 600 highly shared, low-generation-probability nucleotide sequences were removed to address suspected cross-contamination and a sequencing artifact. A later analysis calculated a clonal expansion index for each public chain from normalized within-repertoire ranks of inferred template counts. Generation probabilities in a later analysis came from a VDJ recombination model fitted to out-of-frame rearrangements, and those results were checked against IGoR. In a later analysis, TCR-TCR, TCR-HLA and TCR-CMV co-occurrence was scored with hypergeometric tests, and a repertoire-size bias correction was applied to TCR pairs. False discovery rates were estimated in a later analysis by permuting HLA or CMV assignments 20 times. In a later analysis, co-occurring TCRs were grouped with DBSCAN, and TCRdist sequence similarity was added when clustering was performed within HLA-allele-positive subsets. Repertoires with fewer than 30,000 or more than 120,000 public chains, plus five repertoires with anomalous nucleotide sharing, were excluded from co-occurrence clustering. TCRdb took this table from immuneACCESS and kept in-frame rearrangements with V and J called. Such tables lack part of the clones; where checked against another copy, unresolved V genes explain under half of the gap, and the rest is unexplained. The V and J calls and the clone size are those of that table, but D and trimming were determined from the DNA. In this sample the table shows about 150,000 clones, roughly 84% of which occur a single time. The ten largest clones represent approximately 1.9% of the sample.

The rearrangement joined TRBV19 to TRBJ2-1; the D segment could be TRBD1, given 5 matching bases. Sequencing was done on a sample of PBMCs. This TCR derives from a man aged 18 to 30 in good health and CMV-seronegative. The nucleotides are TGTGCCAGTAGTAAGGGTATAAAGAGACAGTGGAATGAGCAGTTCTTC. Its translation is CASSKGIKRQWNEQFF.